These T cell receptor beta chains were read from a single sample in a study of patients and donors after allogeneic stem cell transplantation. One entry per CDR3 protein, called by TCRdb with MiXCR from the RT-PCR reads. The sample shows hundreds of thousands of distinct CDR3 sequences, about a sixth of them seen only once. Sequenced: blood, either unsorted or a sorted T cell fraction (not recorded which). These TCRs come from a human donor who was either an allogeneic HSCT recipient or a stem cell or donor lymphocyte infusion donor (not recorded which). It is not recorded whose cells these are; they may come from a transplant donor. The CDR3 runs from the conserved cysteine through the conserved F or W. A D gene is named only where the DNA matches it firmly. Only part of the rows carry a size: once, few, many, or a class if the clone is expanded.

V gene	clone size	D gene	J gene	CDR3 DNA	CDR3 protein
TRBV12-5	NA	NA	TRBJ2-3	TGTGCTAGTGGTTTCGAGTATTGGGGATATACGCAGTATTTT	CASGFEYWGYTQYF
TRBV6-2/TRBV6-3	few	TRBD2	TRBJ2-3	TGTGCCAGCAGTTACCCGGGACTAGCGGTAGACACAGATACGCAGTATTTT	CASSYPGLAVDTDTQYF
TRBV5-1	many	NA	TRBJ2-2	TGCGCCAGCAGGGGTATGAGTGCCGGGGAGCTGTTTTTT	CASRGMSAGELFF
TRBV4-3	few	NA	TRBJ1-4	TGCGCCAGCAGCCAAGATATGGGTAGGGGATATGAAAAACTGTTTTTT	CASSQDMGRGYEKLFF
TRBV5-1	NA	TRBD1	TRBJ2-1	TGCGCCAGCAGCCCCGGGGTGGGACAGGGCACCTACAATGAGCAGTTCTTC	CASSPGVGQGTYNEQFF
TRBV6-2/TRBV6-3	few	TRBD2	TRBJ2-1	TGTGCCAGCAGTTCCGTCGACAGCAAGCGGGGGGAGCAGTTCTTC	CASSSVDSKRGEQFF
TRBV4-3	few	TRBD2	TRBJ2-1	TGCGCCAGCAGTTTCTCCCTTCTAGCGGGGGGCCCGAGCTCCTACAATGAGCAGTTCTTC	CASSFSLLAGGPSSYNEQFF
TRBV10-3	few	NA	TRBJ2-1	TGTGCCATCAGCGGCGCCCCCTCCTACAATGAGCAGTTCTTC	CAISGAPSYNEQFF
TRBV2	few	NA	TRBJ2-2	TGTGCCAGCAGTGAAGCGCCGGGATACACCGGGGAGCTGTTTTTT	CASSEAPGYTGELFF
TRBV23-1	NA	NA	TRBJ2-5	TGCGCCAGCAGTCGCCCATCGGGGGAAGAGACCCAGTACTTC	CASSRPSGEETQYF
TRBV5-8	NA	NA	TRBJ2-7	TGTGCCAGCGGCTATGCCCTCTACGAGCAGTACTTC	CASGYALYEQYF
TRBV20-1	NA	TRBD2	TRBJ2-5	TGCAGTGCCCCGCGGGGGATAGTAGGAGAGACCCAGTACTTC	CSAPRGIVGETQYF
TRBV4-2	NA	TRBD1	TRBJ1-5	TGTGCCAGCAGCCAGGGGACAGGGGATCAGCCCCAGCATTTT	CASSQGTGDQPQHF
TRBV7-9	many	NA	TRBJ2-1	TGTGCCAGCAGCTTTCGGGACGTGACCTACAATGAGCAGTTCTTC	CASSFRDVTYNEQFF
TRBV20-1	NA	NA	TRBJ1-5	TGCAGTGCTAGAGATGGGGCAGTTTATCAGCCCCAGCATTTT	CSARDGAVYQPQHF
TRBV11-2	NA	NA	TRBJ2-7	TGTGCCAGCAGCTTAGACCAGGGTTGGGGCTACGAGCAGTACTTC	CASSLDQGWGYEQYF
TRBV6-5	few	TRBD1	TRBJ1-2	TGTGCCAGCAGGGACAGGGACTATGGCTACACCTTC	CASRDRDYGYTF
TRBV11-1	NA	NA	TRBJ2-6	TGTGCCAGCAGCTTGCGATCCGTAGGACGGCCCTCTGGGGCCAACGTCCTGACTTTC	CASSLRSVGRPSGANVLTF
TRBV4-1	few	TRBD2	TRBJ2-3	TGCGCCAGCAGCCAAGCCACTAGCGGGAGCACAGATACGCAGTATTTT	CASSQATSGSTDTQYF
TRBV3-1	NA	NA	TRBJ1-2	TGTGCCAGCAGCCAAGAATACGGGGGACGGGACTATGGCTACACCTTC	CASSQEYGGRDYGYTF
TRBV12-3/TRBV12-4	few	NA	TRBJ1-3	TGTGCCAGCAGTTCATCAGGGGTTCGAAACACCATATATTTT	CASSSSGVRNTIYF
TRBV6-5	few	NA	TRBJ1-2	TGTGCCAGCAGTTACCAACAGGGCTATGGCTACACCTTC	CASSYQQGYGYTF
TRBV24-1	NA	NA	TRBJ2-7	TGTGCCACCAGTGCGGGGACCTCCGGCGAGCAGTACTTC	CATSAGTSGEQYF
TRBV7-9	NA	NA	TRBJ1-6	TGTGCCAGCAGCCTACAGAGGTCGGGCCTCTATAATTCACCCCTCCACTTT	CASSLQRSGLYNSPLHF